The clone carrying this T cell receptor beta chain was seen at least ten times. Its antigen remains unknown. The data originate from a study of beta chain features in type 1 diabetes. Whole-study results and caveats: The study found that naive, central memory and Treg TCRB repertoires appeared more similar in patients than in healthy donors.

Each donor gave one heparinised blood draw averaging approximately 100 mL. Populations isolated by sorting all had purity greater than 95%. The germline V gene encodes CDR1 SGHRS and CDR2 YFSETQ. V lost 8 bases and J lost 7; bases outside the gene matches: 9. The CDR3 extends over 13 amino acids. Of the isolated RNA, all was reverse transcribed, and so the sequenced material was expressed TCRB transcripts. Using immunoSEQ multiplex PCR, the repertoire was profiled, and TCRdb retains in-frame clones only, with some absent. The table has a few hundred thousand clones, roughly 11% seen once; the top ten hold roughly 1.4%.

The sequencing input was central memory CD4+ T cells from blood. The rearrangement joins TRBV5-1 to TRBJ2-1; 7 bases fit TRBD2. This clonotype was obtained from a man in his late teens or twenties in good health. The CDR3 DNA follows: TGCGCCAGTCGACTAGCCCGCATGAATGAGCAGTTCTTC. Protein: CASRLARMNEQFF.